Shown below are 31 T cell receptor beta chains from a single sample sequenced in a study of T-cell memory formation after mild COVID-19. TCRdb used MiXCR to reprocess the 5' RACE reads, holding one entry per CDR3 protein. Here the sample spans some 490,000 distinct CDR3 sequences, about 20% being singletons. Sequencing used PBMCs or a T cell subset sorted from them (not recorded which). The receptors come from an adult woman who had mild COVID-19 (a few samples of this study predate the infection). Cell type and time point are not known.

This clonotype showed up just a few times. In DNA form, the CDR3 reads TGTGCCAGCAGCTTAGAGGGAGGGCCAGTGAGTGAGCAGTTCTTC. This codes for CASSLEGGPVSEQFF. The rearrangement uses TRBV7-2 and TRBJ2-1; 7 bases are shared with TRBD2. CDR1 and CDR2 from the germline V gene are SGHTA and FQGNSA. The CDR3 loop spans 15 amino acids. The trim removed 1 base at V and 9 bases at J, leaving 9 bases unmatched.

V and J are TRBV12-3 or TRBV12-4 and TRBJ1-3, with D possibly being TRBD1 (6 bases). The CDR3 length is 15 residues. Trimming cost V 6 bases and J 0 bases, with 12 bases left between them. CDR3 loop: CASRDSGISGNTIYF. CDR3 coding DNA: TGTGCCAGCAGGGACAGCGGAATCTCTGGAAACACCATATATTTT.

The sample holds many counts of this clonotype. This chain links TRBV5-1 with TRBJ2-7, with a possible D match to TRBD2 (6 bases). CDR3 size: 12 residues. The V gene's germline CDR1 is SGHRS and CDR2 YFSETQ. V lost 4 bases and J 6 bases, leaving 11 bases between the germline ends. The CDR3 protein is CASSREQGEQYF. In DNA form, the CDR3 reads TGCGCCAGCAGCCGGGAGCAGGGCGAGCAGTACTTC.

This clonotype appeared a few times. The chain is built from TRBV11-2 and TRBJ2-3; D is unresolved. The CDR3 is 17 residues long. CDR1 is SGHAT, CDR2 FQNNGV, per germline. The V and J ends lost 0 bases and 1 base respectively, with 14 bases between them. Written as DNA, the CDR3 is TGTGCCAGCAGCTTAGATAGCCAAGGGAAGGGCACAGATACGCAGTATTTT. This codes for CASSLDSQGKGTDTQYF. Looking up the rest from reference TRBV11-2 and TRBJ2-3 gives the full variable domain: EAGVAQSPRYKIIEKRQSVAFWCNPISGHATLYWYQQILGQGPKLLIQFQNNGVVDDSQLPKDRFSAERLKGVDSTLKIQPAKLEDSAVYLCASSLDSQGKGTDTQYFGPGTRLTVL.

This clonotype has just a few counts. The CDR3 DNA follows: TGTGCCAGCACCCAACCGGGGAGGGCAGGAGGCTACACCTTC. This encodes CASTQPGRAGGYTF. This chain uses TRBV6-5 with TRBJ1-2; D ambiguous. The CDR3 has 14 residues. Germline V gene sequence: CDR1 MNHEY, CDR2 SVGAGI. The V end lost 7 bases, the J end lost 8 bases, and 20 bases lay between the germline ends.

CDR3 coding DNA: TGTGCCAGCAACCCGGATCTAGGGTATCAAGGCTACACCTTC. It is translated as CASNPDLGYQGYTF. V usage is TRBV7-9 and J usage is TRBJ1-2; D is unresolved. In germline, CDR1 is SEHNR, CDR2 FQNEAQ (reference sequence). V was cut by 7 bases and J by 8 bases, with 20 bases left in between. The CDR3 consists of 14 residues.

CDR3 bases: TGTGCCAGCAGTTTCCGTTTGGAGCTCGGCTACACCTTC. Its translation: CASSFRLELGYTF. The J gene is TRBJ1-2, the V gene TRBV12-3 or TRBV12-4; D is unclear. The CDR3 covers 13 residues. V lost 3 bases, J lost 8 bases, and 13 bases lay in between.

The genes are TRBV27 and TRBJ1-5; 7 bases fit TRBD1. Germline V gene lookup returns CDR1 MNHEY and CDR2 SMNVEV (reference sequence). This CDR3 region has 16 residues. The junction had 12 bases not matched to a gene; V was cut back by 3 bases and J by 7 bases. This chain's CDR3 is CASSFRTGPPGQPQHF. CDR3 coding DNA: TGTGCCAGCAGTTTCCGGACAGGCCCGCCCGGGCAGCCCCAGCATTTT.

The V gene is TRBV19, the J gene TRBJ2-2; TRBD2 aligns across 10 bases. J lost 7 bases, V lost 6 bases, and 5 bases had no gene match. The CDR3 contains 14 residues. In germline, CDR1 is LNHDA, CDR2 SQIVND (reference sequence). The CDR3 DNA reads TGTGCCAGTAGGAGCGGGGGGGCCGTCGGGGAGCTGTTTTTT. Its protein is CASRSGGAVGELFF.

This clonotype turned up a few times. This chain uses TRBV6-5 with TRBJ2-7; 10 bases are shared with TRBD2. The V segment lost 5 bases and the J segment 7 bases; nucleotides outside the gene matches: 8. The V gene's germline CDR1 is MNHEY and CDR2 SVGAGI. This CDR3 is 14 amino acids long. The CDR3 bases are TGTGCCAGCAGTAGTCCGGGACTAGCGAAGGAGCAGTACTTC. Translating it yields CASSSPGLAKEQYF.

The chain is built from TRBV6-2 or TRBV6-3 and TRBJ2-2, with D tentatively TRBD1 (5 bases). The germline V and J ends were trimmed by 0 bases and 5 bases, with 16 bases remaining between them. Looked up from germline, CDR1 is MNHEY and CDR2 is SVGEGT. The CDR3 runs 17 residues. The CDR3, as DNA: TGTGCCAGCAGTTACTCGGCCAGCAGGGCTAGAACCGGGGAGCTGTTTTTT. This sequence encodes CASSYSASRARTGELFF.

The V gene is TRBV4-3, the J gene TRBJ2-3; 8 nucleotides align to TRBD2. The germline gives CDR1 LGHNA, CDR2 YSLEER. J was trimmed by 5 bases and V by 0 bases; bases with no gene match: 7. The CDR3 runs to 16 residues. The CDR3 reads CASSQEGAGDEDTQYF. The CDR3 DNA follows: TGCGCCAGCAGCCAAGAAGGAGCGGGAGATGAAGATACGCAGTATTTT.

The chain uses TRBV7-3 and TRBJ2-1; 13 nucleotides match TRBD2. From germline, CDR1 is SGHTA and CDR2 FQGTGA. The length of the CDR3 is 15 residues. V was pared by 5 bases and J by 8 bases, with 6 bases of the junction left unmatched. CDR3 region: CASSPNGLAGDEQFF. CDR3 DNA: TGTGCCAGCAGCCCCAACGGACTAGCGGGAGATGAGCAGTTCTTC.

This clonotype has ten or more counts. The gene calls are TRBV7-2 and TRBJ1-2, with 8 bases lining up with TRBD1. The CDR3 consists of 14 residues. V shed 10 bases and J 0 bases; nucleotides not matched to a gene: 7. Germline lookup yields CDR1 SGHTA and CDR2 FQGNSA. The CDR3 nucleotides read TGTGCCATATCGGGGACAGGAGCTAACTATGGCTACACCTTC. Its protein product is CAISGTGANYGYTF. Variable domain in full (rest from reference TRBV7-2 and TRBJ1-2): GAGVSQSPSNKVTEKGKDVELRCDPISGHTALYWYRQSLGQGLEFLIYFQGNSAPDKSGLPSDRFSAERTGGSVSTLTIQRTQQEDSAVYLCAISGTGANYGYTFGSGTRLTVV.

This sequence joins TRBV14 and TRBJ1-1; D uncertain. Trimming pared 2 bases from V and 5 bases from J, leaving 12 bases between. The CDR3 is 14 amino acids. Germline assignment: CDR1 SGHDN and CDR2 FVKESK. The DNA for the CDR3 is TGTGCCAGCAGCCAACTGGTGGGAGGGACTGAAGCTTTCTTT. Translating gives CASSQLVGGTEAFF.

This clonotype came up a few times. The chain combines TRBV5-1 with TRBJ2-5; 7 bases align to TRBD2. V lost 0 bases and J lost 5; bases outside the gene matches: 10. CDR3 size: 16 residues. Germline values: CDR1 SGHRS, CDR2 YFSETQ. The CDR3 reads CASSLAAGASLETQYF. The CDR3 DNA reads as TGCGCCAGCAGCTTGGCCGCGGGAGCTTCGCTGGAGACCCAGTACTTC.

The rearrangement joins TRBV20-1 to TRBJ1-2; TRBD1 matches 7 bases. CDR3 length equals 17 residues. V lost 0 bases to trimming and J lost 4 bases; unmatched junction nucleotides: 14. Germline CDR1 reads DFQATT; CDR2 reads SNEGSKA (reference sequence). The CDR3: CSARDRLTGTALYGYTF. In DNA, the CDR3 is TGCAGTGCTAGAGATCGATTAACCGGGACAGCTCTCTATGGCTACACCTTC.

For the CDR3, the DNA is TGTGCCAGCAGGAAAGGAGGGGGCTCCTACGAGCAGTACTTC. This translates into CASRKGGGSYEQYF. The chain couples TRBV2 to TRBJ2-7; D possibly uses TRBD1 or TRBD2 (6 bases each). Germline values: CDR1 SNHLY, CDR2 FYNNEI. Trimming removed 6 bases at V and 0 bases at J, with 12 bases between. The CDR3 contains 14 residues.

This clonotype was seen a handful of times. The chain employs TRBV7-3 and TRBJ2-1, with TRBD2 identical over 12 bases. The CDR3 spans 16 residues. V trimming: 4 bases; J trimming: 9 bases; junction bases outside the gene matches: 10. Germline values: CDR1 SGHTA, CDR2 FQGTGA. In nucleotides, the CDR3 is TGTGCCAGCAGCTACGGACTAGCGGGGTCCTCGGGTGAGCAGTTCTTC. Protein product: CASSYGLAGSSGEQFF.

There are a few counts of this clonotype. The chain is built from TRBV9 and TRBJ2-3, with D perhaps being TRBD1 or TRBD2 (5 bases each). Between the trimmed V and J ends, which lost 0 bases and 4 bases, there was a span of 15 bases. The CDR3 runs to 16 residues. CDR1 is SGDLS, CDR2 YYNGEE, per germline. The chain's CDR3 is CASSVVGVMAADTQYF. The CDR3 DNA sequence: TGTGCCAGCAGCGTAGTGGGGGTAATGGCGGCAGATACGCAGTATTTT.

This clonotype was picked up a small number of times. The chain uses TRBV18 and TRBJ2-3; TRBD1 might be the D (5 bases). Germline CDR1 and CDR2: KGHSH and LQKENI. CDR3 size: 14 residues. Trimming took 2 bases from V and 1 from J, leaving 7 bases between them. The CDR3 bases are TGTGCCAGCTCACCATTGACAGGCACAGATACGCAGTATTTT. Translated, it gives CASSPLTGTDTQYF.

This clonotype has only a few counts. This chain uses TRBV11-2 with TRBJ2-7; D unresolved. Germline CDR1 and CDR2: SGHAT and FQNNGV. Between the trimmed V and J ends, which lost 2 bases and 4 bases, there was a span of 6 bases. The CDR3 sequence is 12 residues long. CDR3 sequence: CASSLQPYEQYF. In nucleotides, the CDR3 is TGTGCCAGCAGCTTACAGCCATACGAGCAGTACTTC.

DNA of the CDR3: TGTGCCAGCAGTCCGTGGACAGGGTTCGGGATAAGGATGGAGGAAAAACTGTTTTTT. Translation: CASSPWTGFGIRMEEKLFF. This rearrangement joins TRBV27 to TRBJ1-4; 8 bases match TRBD1. The CDR3 is 19 residues long. Per germline, CDR1 MNHEY and CDR2 SMNVEV (reference sequence). V shed 5 bases, J shed 8 bases, and the junction held 22 bases outside the gene matches. The variable domain in full, completed from reference TRBV27 and TRBJ1-4, reads EAQVTQNPRYLITVTGKKLTVTCSQNMNHEYMSWYRQDPGLGLRQIYYSMNVEVTDKGDVPEGYKVSRKEKRNFPLILESPSPNQTSLYFCASSPWTGFGIRMEEKLFFGSGTQLSVL.

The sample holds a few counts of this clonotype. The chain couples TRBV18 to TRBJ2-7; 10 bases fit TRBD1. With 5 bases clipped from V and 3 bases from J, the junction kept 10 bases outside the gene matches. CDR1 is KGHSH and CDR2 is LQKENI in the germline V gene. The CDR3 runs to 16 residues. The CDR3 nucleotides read TGTGCCAGCTCAGCGTCCCCGGGACAGGGGCACTACGAGCAGTACTTC. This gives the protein CASSASPGQGHYEQYF.

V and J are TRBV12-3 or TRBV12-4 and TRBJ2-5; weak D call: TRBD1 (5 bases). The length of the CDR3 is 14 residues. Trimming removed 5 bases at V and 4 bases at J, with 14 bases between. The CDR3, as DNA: TGTGCCAGCAGTGTTCTTAGGCAGGGAGAGACCCAGTACTTC. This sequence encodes CASSVLRQGETQYF.

The CDR3 region is CASSYRGINRGRSYNEQFF. DNA for the CDR3: TGTGCCAGCAGTTACCGGGGTATAAACAGGGGGCGATCCTACAATGAGCAGTTCTTC. The chain recombines TRBV6-5 with TRBJ2-1; 9 bases are shared with TRBD1. In germline, CDR1 is MNHEY, CDR2 SVGAGI. This CDR3 is 19 amino acids long. Unmatched junction bases numbered 12, after V lost 2 bases and J lost 1 base.

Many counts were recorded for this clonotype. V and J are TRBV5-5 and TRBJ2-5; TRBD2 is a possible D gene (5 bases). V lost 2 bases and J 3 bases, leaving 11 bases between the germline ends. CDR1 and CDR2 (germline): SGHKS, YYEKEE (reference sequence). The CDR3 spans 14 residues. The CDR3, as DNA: TGTGCCAGCAGCTTAAACCAGGAGGAAGAGACCCAGTACTTC. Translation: CASSLNQEEETQYF.

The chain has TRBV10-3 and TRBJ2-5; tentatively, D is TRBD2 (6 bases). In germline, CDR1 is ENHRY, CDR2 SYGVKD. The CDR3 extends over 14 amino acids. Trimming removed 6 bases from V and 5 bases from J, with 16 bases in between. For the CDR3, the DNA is TGTGCCATCAGCGGGACTCAAGGACCGGAGACCCAGTACTTC. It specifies CAISGTQGPETQYF.

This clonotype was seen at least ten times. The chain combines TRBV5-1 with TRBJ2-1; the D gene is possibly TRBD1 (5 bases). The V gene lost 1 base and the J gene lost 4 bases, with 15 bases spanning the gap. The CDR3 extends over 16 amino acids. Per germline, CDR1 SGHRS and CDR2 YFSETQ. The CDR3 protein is CASSLPPRATYNEQFF. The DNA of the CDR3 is TGCGCCAGCAGCTTGCCCCCCAGGGCGACTTACAATGAGCAGTTCTTC.

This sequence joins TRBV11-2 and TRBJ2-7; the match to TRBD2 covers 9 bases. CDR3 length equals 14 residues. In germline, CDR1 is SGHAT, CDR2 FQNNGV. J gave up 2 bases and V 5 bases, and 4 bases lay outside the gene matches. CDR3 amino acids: CASSVLAGTYEQYF. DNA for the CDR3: TGTGCCAGCAGCGTTCTAGCGGGGACCTACGAGCAGTACTTC.

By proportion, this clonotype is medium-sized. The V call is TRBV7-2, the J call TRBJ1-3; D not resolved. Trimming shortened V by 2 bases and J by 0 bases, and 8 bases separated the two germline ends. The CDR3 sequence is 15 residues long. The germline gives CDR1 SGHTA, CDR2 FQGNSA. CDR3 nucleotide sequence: TGTGCCAGCAGCTTATCAGGCACCTCTGGAAACACCATATATTTT. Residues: CASSLSGTSGNTIYF.